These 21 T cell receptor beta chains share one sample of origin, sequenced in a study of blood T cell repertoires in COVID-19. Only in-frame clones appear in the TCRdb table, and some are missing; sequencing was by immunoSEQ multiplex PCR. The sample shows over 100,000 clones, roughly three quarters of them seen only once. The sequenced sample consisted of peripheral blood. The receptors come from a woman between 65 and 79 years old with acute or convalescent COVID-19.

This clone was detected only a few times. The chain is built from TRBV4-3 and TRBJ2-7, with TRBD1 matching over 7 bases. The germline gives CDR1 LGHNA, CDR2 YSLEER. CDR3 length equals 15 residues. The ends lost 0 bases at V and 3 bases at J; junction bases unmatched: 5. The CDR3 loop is CASSQDRQGYYEQYF. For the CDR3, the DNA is TGCGCCAGCAGCCAAGATCGACAGGGCTACTACGAGCAGTACTTC.

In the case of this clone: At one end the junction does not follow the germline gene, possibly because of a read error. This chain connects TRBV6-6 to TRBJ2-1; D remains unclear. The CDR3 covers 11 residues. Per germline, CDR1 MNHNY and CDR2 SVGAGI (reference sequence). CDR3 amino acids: CASSYRSEWVF. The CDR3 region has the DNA TGTGCCAGCAGTTACAGGTCGGAGTGGGTCTTC.

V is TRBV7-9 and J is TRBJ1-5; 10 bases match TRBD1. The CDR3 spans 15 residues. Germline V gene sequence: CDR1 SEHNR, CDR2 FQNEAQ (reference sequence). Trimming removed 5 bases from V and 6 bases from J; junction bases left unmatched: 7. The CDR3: CASSLGQGGSQPQHF. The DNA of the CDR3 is TGTGCCAGCAGCCTCGGACAGGGGGGAAGTCAGCCCCAGCATTTT.

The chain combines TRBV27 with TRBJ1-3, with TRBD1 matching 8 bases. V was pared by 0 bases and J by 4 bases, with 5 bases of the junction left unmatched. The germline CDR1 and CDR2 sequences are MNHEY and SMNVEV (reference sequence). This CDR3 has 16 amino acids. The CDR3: CASSLSMTGVGNTIYF. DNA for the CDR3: TGTGCCAGCAGTTTATCGATGACAGGGGTAGGAAACACCATATATTTT.

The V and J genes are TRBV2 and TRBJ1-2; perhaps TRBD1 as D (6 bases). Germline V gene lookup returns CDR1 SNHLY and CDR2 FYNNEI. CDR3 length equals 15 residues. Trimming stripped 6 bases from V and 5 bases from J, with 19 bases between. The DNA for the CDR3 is TGTGCCAGCAGGGGGGTTAACAGGGTAGGGTATGGCTACACCTTC. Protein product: CASRGVNRVGYGYTF.

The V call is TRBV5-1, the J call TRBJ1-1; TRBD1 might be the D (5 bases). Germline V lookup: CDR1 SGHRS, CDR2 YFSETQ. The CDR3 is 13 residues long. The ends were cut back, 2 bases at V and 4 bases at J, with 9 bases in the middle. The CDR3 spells CASSFREGTEAFF. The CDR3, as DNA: TGCGCCAGCAGCTTCAGGGAGGGCACTGAAGCTTTCTTT.

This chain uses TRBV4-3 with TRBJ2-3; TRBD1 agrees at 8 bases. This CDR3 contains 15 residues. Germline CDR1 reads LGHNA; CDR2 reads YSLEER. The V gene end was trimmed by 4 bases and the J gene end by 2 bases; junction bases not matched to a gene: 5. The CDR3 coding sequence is TGCGCCAGCAGCCCGCAGGGGGCGTACACAGATACGCAGTATTTT. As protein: CASSPQGAYTDTQYF.

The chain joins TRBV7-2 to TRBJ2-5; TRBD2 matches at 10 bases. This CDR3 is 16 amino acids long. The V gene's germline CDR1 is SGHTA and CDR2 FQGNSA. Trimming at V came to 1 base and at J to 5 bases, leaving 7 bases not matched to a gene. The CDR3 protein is CASSLVSAGGRETQYF. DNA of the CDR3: TGTGCCAGCAGCTTAGTATCAGCGGGGGGGCGGGAGACCCAGTACTTC.

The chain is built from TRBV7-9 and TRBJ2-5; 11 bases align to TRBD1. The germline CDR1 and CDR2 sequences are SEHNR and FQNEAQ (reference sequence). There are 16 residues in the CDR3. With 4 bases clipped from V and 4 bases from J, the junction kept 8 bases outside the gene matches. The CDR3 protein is CASSYGTGGTGETQYF. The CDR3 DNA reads TGTGCCAGCAGCTACGGGACAGGGGGGACAGGAGAGACCCAGTACTTC.

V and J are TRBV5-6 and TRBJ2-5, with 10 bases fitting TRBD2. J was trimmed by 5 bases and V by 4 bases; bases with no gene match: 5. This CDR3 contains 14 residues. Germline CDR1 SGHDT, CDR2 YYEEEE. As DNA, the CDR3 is TGTGCCAGCAGCCGGCTAGCGGGAGAGGAGACCCAGTACTTC. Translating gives CASSRLAGEETQYF.

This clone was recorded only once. The CDR3 DNA follows: TGCGCCAGCAGCTTGTTGGGACAGGGGACTGAAGCTTTCTTT. Its protein product is CASSLLGQGTEAFF. The chain couples TRBV5-1 to TRBJ1-1; 10 bases fit TRBD1. J lost 5 bases, V lost 1 base, and 2 bases had no gene match. The CDR3 has 14 residues. CDR1 and CDR2 (germline): SGHRS, YFSETQ.

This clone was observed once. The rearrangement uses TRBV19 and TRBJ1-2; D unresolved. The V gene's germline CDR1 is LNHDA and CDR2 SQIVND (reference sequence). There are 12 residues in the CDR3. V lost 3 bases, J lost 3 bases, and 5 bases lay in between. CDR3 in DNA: TGTGCCAGTAGTATCCTTCACTATGGCTACACCTTC. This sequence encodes CASSILHYGYTF.

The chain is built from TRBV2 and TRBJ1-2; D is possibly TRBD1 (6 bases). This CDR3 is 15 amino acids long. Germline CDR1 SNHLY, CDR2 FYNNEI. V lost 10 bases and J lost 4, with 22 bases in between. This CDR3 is CATEFLPGTSYGYTF. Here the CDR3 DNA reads TGTGCCACAGAGTTTTTACCCGGGACAAGCTATGGCTACACCTTC.

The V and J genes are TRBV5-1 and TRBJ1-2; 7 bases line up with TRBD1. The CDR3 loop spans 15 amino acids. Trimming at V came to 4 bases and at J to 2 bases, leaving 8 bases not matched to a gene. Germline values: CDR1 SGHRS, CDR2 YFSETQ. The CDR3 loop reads CASSETTGRNYGYTF. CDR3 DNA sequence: TGCGCCAGCAGCGAGACGACAGGGAGGAACTATGGCTACACCTTC.

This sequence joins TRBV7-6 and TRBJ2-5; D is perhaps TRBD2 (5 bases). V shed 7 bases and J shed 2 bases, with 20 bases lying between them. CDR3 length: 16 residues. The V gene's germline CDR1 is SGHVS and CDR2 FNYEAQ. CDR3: CASTPPRGPMQETQYF. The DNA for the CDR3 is TGTGCCAGCACCCCGCCTAGAGGGCCAATGCAAGAGACCCAGTACTTC.

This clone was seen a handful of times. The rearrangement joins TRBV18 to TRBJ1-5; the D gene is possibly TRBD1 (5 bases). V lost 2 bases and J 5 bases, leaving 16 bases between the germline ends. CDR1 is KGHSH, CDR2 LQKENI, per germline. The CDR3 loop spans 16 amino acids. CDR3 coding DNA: TGTGCCAGCTCACCAGCAGGGCCAGGGAGGGATCAGCCCCAGCATTTT. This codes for CASSPAGPGRDQPQHF.

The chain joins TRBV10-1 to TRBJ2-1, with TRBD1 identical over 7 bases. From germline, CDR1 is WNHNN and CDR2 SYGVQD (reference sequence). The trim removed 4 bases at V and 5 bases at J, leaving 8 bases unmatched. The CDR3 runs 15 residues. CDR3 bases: TGCGCCAGCAGTGTCGGGACAGCCGGTCACAATGAGCAGTTCTTC. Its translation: CASSVGTAGHNEQFF.

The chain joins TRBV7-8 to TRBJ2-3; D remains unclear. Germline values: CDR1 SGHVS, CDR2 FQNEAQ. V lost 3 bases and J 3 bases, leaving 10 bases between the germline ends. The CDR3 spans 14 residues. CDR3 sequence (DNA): TGTGCCAGCAGCTTCTCCCCGCAGACAGATACGCAGTATTTT. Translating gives CASSFSPQTDTQYF.

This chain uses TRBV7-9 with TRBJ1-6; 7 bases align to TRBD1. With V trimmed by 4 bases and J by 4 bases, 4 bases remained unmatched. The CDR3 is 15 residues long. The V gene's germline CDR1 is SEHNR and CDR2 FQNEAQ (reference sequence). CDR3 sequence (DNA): TGTGCCAGCAGCTCCGGGACAGTTTATAATTCACCCCTCCACTTT. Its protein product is CASSSGTVYNSPLHF.

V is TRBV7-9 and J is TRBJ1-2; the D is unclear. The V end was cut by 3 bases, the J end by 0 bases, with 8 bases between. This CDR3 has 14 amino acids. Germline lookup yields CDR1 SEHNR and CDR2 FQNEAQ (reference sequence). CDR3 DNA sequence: TGTGCCAGCAGCTTTACAGAAACTAACTATGGCTACACCTTC. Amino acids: CASSFTETNYGYTF.

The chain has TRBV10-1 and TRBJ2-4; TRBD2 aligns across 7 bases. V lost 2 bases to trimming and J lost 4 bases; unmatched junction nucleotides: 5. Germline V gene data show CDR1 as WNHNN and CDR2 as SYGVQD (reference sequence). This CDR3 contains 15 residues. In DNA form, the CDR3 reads TGCGCCAGCAGTGAGAGCCTAGCGGATAAAAACATTCAGTACTTC. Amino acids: CASSESLADKNIQYF.